This TCR beta chain was sequenced during a study of response to subunit inactivated influenza vaccine. MiXCR was run by TCRdb on the RT-PCR reads, yielding one entry per CDR3 protein. This table holds 250,000 to 350,000 distinct CDR3 sequences, approximately 20% found once. The ends were cut back, 4 bases at V and 5 bases at J, with 17 bases in the middle. The CDR3 is 15 amino acids. Germline V CDR1 and CDR2: MNHEY, SVGEGT. This receptor was obtained from a man aged 50 to 69 who received an inactivated influenza vaccine. The sample consisted of PBMCs from blood, taken about 20 months after vaccination. The chain employs TRBV6-2 or TRBV6-3 and TRBJ2-5; D unclear. DNA for the CDR3: TGTGCCAGCAGTTGGCCCATCCCCTCCAGGGAGACCCAGTACTTC. Protein: CASSWPIPSRETQYF.